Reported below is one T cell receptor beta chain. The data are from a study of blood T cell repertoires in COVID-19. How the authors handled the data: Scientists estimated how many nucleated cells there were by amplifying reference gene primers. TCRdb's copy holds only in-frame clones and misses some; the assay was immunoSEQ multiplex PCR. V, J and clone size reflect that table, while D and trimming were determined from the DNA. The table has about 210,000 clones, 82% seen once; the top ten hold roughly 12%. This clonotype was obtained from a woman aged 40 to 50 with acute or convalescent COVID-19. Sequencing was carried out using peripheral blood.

The chain's CDR3 is CASRTGYEQFF. In DNA, the CDR3 is TGTGCCAGCAGAACAGGCTACGAGCAGTTCTTC. The chain links TRBV6-5 to TRBJ2-1; D is possibly TRBD1 (5 bases). CDR3 length: 11 amino acids. The germline V and J ends were trimmed by 6 bases and 10 bases, with 10 bases remaining between them. Germline CDR1 and CDR2: MNHEY and SVGAGI.